What follows are 26 T cell receptor beta chains derived from one specimen sequenced in a study of blood T cell repertoires in COVID-19. Profiling relied on immunoSEQ multiplex PCR, and the TCRdb table lists in-frame clones only, not all of them. The repertoire holds about 190,000 clones, roughly 86% seen once, with around 1.7% in the top ten. The material sequenced was peripheral blood. The source of these receptors is a man younger than 30 with active or convalescent COVID-19.

This clone was detected a few times. The gene calls are TRBV7-2 and TRBJ2-3; 10 bases align to TRBD1. The CDR3 has 15 amino acids. Germline V gene data show CDR1 as SGHTA and CDR2 as FQGNSA. The junction had 6 bases not matched to a gene; V was cut back by 5 bases and J by 4 bases. This chain's CDR3 is CASSQRQGAADTQYF. In DNA, the CDR3 is TGTGCCAGCAGCCAACGACAGGGGGCGGCAGATACGCAGTATTTT.

This rearrangement joins TRBV5-1 to TRBJ1-1; 7 positions match TRBD1. V was clipped by 5 bases and J by 5 bases; unmatched bases: 9. Germline-derived CDR1 and CDR2 are SGHRS and YFSETQ. The CDR3 is made up of 14 amino acids. Here the CDR3 DNA reads TGCGCCAGCAGTCAGACAGGGTGGGAAACTGAAGCTTTCTTT. Protein sequence: CASSQTGWETEAFF. The variable domain in full, with the rest retrieved from reference TRBV5-1 and TRBJ1-1, is KAGVTQTPRYLIKTRGQQVTLSCSPISGHRSVSWYQQTPGQGLQFLFEYFSETQRNKGNFPGRFSGRQFSNSRSEMNVSTLELGDSALYLCASSQTGWETEAFFGQGTRLTVV.

V usage is TRBV6-5 and J usage is TRBJ2-5, with a tentative D call TRBD2 (5 bases). V lost 6 bases, J lost 4 bases, and 12 bases lay in between. The CDR3 spans 13 residues. Germline V CDR1 and CDR2: MNHEY, SVGAGI. CDR3 DNA sequence: TGTGCCAGCAGCCGGGAACTAAGAGAGACCCAGTACTTC. Translation gives CASSRELRETQYF.

The chain is built from TRBV6-2 or TRBV6-3 and TRBJ2-3, with a possible D match to TRBD2 (5 bases). V was cut by 5 bases and J by 0 bases, with 27 bases left in between. The CDR3 is 20 amino acids. CDR1 and CDR2 (germline): MNHEY, SVGEGT. CDR3 nucleotides: TGTGCCAGCAGTCCATGGTCTTTGACGGGATCTTCGAAAAGCACAGATACGCAGTATTTT. It specifies CASSPWSLTGSSKSTDTQYF.

The genes are TRBV6-2 or TRBV6-3 and TRBJ2-3; D remains unclear. Trimming pared 5 bases from V and 2 bases from J, leaving 5 bases between. The CDR3 loop spans 12 amino acids. From germline, CDR1 is MNHEY and CDR2 SVGEGT. The CDR3 reads CASSISTDTQYF. The DNA of the CDR3 is TGTGCCAGCAGTATCTCCACAGATACGCAGTATTTT.

This clone was detected a few times. This chain joins TRBV5-1 and TRBJ1-6; the match to TRBD1 covers 9 bases. The junction had 6 bases not matched to a gene; V was cut back by 4 bases and J by 7 bases. This CDR3 region has 15 residues. Germline V CDR1 and CDR2: SGHRS, YFSETQ. In DNA, the CDR3 is TGCGCCAGCAGCCGGGGACAGGGTGCAAATTCACCCCTCCACTTT. It yields the protein CASSRGQGANSPLHF.

As regards this clone: One end of the junction varies from germline; a read error may be responsible. The V gene is TRBV6-1, the J gene TRBJ1-6, with D perhaps TRBD1 (5 bases). The CDR3 extends over 12 amino acids. Germline loops: CDR1 MNHNS, CDR2 SASEGT. The CDR3 DNA reads as TGTGCCAGCAGTGAAGTTTCAGTGGGGCGGATTTTT. This encodes CASSEVSVGRIF.

This chain connects TRBV21-1 to TRBJ1-4. TRBV21-1 is noted as a pseudogene. This CDR3 has 16 residues. The CDR3 DNA reads as TGTGCCAGCAGCAATAATATTCGGGAATTAGGGGAAAAACTGTTTTTT. Translating it yields CASSNNIRELGEKLFF.

This rearrangement joins TRBV30 to TRBJ2-5; perhaps TRBD2 as D (7 bases). Germline V lookup: CDR1 GTSNPN, CDR2 SVGIG (reference sequence). V was clipped by 2 bases and J by 4 bases, with 11 bases between them. This CDR3 comprises 13 residues. CDR3 sequence reads: CAWSRGAIETQYF. In nucleotides, the CDR3 is TGTGCCTGGAGTCGGGGGGCAATAGAGACCCAGTACTTC.

This sequence joins TRBV6-2 or TRBV6-3 and TRBJ2-1; D gene ambiguous. Germline lookup yields CDR1 MNHEY and CDR2 SVGEGT. The CDR3 covers 14 residues. V lost 6 bases, J lost 0 bases, and 9 bases lay in between. DNA of the CDR3: TGTGCCAGCAGCCTCACGAGCTCCTACAATGAGCAGTTCTTC. Protein sequence: CASSLTSSYNEQFF.

This chain joins TRBV30 and TRBJ1-1; tentative D call: TRBD1 (6 bases). Trimming removed 2 bases at V and 1 base at J, with 11 bases between. Per the germline V gene, CDR1 is GTSNPN and CDR2 is SVGIG (reference sequence). The CDR3 spans 14 residues. The CDR3 coding sequence is TGTGCCTGGAGTCTAACACAGGGGAACACTGAAGCTTTCTTT. Protein: CAWSLTQGNTEAFF.

The rearrangement uses TRBV9 and TRBJ1-3; maybe TRBD1 (5 bases). Trimming left V 0 bases short and J 1 base short, with 8 bases between. From germline, CDR1 is SGDLS and CDR2 YYNGEE. CDR3 length: 15 residues. The CDR3 is CASSVEGESGNTIYF. The CDR3 DNA reads TGTGCCAGCAGCGTAGAAGGGGAATCTGGAAACACCATATATTTT.

This rearrangement joins TRBV12-5 to TRBJ2-1; D gene unclear. The CDR3 runs 13 residues. Germline CDR1 LGHNT, CDR2 FRNRAP. V was pared by 6 bases and J by 1 base, with 7 bases between. The CDR3 here is CASGTYSYNEQFF. In DNA, the CDR3 is TGTGCTAGTGGGACTTATTCCTACAATGAGCAGTTCTTC.

This chain uses TRBV11-3 with TRBJ2-1; perhaps TRBD2 as D (6 bases). Germline CDR1 and CDR2: SGHNT and YENEEA. Between the trimmed V and J ends, which lost 5 bases and 10 bases, there was a span of 18 bases. The CDR3 is made up of 14 amino acids. This CDR3 is CASSPRPEGGEQFF. In nucleotides, the CDR3 is TGTGCCAGCAGCCCCCGCCCGGAGGGCGGCGAGCAGTTCTTC.

The chain recombines TRBV29-1 with TRBJ2-3; D is undetermined. This CDR3 region has 12 residues. V was cut by 7 bases and J by 4 bases, with 12 bases left in between. Germline loops: CDR1 SQVTM, CDR2 ANQGSEA. The CDR3 loop is CSAPSGPDTQYF. The CDR3 DNA reads as TGCAGCGCCCCCAGTGGGCCAGATACGCAGTATTTT.

The chain links TRBV12-3 or TRBV12-4 to TRBJ1-1, with D possibly matching TRBD1 (5 bases). Between the trimmed V and J ends, which lost 3 bases and 8 bases, there was a span of 13 bases. The CDR3 runs 13 residues. This CDR3 reads CASSFIEGVEAFF. In nucleotides, the CDR3 is TGTGCCAGCAGTTTTATTGAAGGGGTGGAAGCTTTCTTT.

This chain connects TRBV10-3 to TRBJ1-1, with 7 bases lining up with TRBD1. The germline V gene encodes CDR1 ENHRY and CDR2 SYGVKD. The CDR3 runs 17 residues. After removal of 6 bases from V and 0 bases from J, the junction contained 13 bases not matched to a gene. The CDR3 spells CAISREKAGQMNTEAFF. The CDR3 DNA is TGTGCCATCAGCCGTGAGAAGGCGGGACAGATGAACACTGAAGCTTTCTTT.

A single count supports this clone. This chain joins TRBV30 and TRBJ1-2, with TRBD1 identical over 7 bases. The germline gives CDR1 GTSNPN, CDR2 SVGIG (reference sequence). Losses at the gene ends were 5 bases for V and 5 bases for J; bases not matched to a gene: 8. There are 13 residues in the CDR3. In DNA form, the CDR3 reads TGTGCCTGGTACCGGGACAGACTTTATGGCTACACCTTC. Residues: CAWYRDRLYGYTF.

A few counts support this clone. The J gene is TRBJ1-5, the V gene TRBV7-2; perhaps TRBD1 as D (6 bases). Germline values: CDR1 SGHTA, CDR2 FQGNSA. V was cut by 5 bases and J by 5 bases, with 10 bases left in between. The CDR3 is 13 amino acids. This chain's CDR3 is CASSVRGDQPQHF. The CDR3 DNA follows: TGTGCCAGCAGCGTCAGGGGAGATCAGCCCCAGCATTTT. Full variable domain (rest looked up from reference TRBV7-2 and TRBJ1-5): GAGVSQSPSNKVTEKGKDVELRCDPISGHTALYWYRQSLGQGLEFLIYFQGNSAPDKSGLPSDRFSAERTGGSVSTLTIQRTQQEDSAVYLCASSVRGDQPQHFGDGTRLSIL.

The rearrangement joins TRBV5-1 to TRBJ2-2; possible D gene TRBD2, 5 bases. The V end was cut by 1 base, the J end by 0 bases, with 10 bases between. Per the germline V gene, CDR1 is SGHRS and CDR2 is YFSETQ. This CDR3 is built from 16 residues. The CDR3 is CASSLFYGANTGELFF. Here the CDR3 DNA reads TGCGCCAGCAGCTTGTTTTACGGGGCGAACACCGGGGAGCTGTTTTTT.

This clone was detected only once. This chain links TRBV6-5 with TRBJ2-5, with 11 bases that match TRBD2. This CDR3 region has 14 residues. Trimming at V came to 6 bases and at J to 4 bases, leaving 4 bases not matched to a gene. Germline lookup yields CDR1 MNHEY and CDR2 SVGAGI. This chain's CDR3 is CASRKGLAVETQYF. The CDR3 nucleotides are TGTGCCAGCAGAAAGGGACTAGCGGTAGAGACCCAGTACTTC.

The rearrangement uses TRBV4-2 and TRBJ2-1; tentatively, D is TRBD2 (5 bases). This CDR3 spans 17 amino acids. Between the trimmed V and J ends, which lost 3 bases and 0 bases, there was a span of 15 bases. CDR1 LGHNA and CDR2 YNFKEQ come from the germline V gene. CDR3 loop: CASSHGPGITSYNEQFF. The CDR3 region has the DNA TGTGCCAGCAGCCATGGGCCCGGGATTACCTCCTACAATGAGCAGTTCTTC.

The rearrangement uses TRBV6-5 and TRBJ2-1; TRBD2 matches 7 bases. CDR3 size: 15 residues. Germline CDR1 is MNHEY and CDR2 is SVGAGI. The V gene end was trimmed by 6 bases and the J gene end by 8 bases; junction bases not matched to a gene: 13. Written as DNA, the CDR3 is TGTGCCAGCAGGAAAAATGGGGGGGAATTTTATGAGCAGTTCTTC. Translation: CASRKNGGEFYEQFF.

The CDR3 DNA reads TGTGCCAGTAGGTCTTCCGGGGCCAACGTCCTGACTTTC. Protein: CASRSSGANVLTF. V and J are TRBV19 and TRBJ2-6; D gene unclear. The V gene lost 6 bases and the J gene lost 4 bases, with 7 bases spanning the gap. Germline V gene data show CDR1 as LNHDA and CDR2 as SQIVND (reference sequence). The CDR3 runs to 13 residues. The whole variable domain, filled in from reference TRBV19 and TRBJ2-6, reads DGGITQSPKYLFRKEGQNVTLSCEQNLNHDAMYWYRQDPGQGLRLIYYSQIVNDFQKGDIAEGYSVSREKKESFPLTVTSAQKNPTAFYLCASRSSGANVLTFGAGSRLTVL.

The V and J genes are TRBV28 and TRBJ1-1; 8 bases line up with TRBD1. Germline CDR1 is MDHEN and CDR2 is SYDVKM. The CDR3 length is 11 residues. After removal of 3 bases from V and 11 bases from J, the junction contained 2 bases not matched to a gene. The CDR3 reads CASSFNRGAFF. DNA for the CDR3: TGTGCCAGCAGTTTTAACAGGGGGGCTTTCTTT.

The genes are TRBV9 and TRBJ2-1; 12 bases fit TRBD1. CDR3 size: 15 residues. Germline V gene sequence: CDR1 SGDLS, CDR2 YYNGEE. Trimming removed 4 bases from V and 8 bases from J; junction bases left unmatched: 7. The CDR3 nucleotides read TGTGCCAGCAGCTCTGGGACAGGGGGCAGCGATGAGCAGTTCTTC. Translation: CASSSGTGGSDEQFF.